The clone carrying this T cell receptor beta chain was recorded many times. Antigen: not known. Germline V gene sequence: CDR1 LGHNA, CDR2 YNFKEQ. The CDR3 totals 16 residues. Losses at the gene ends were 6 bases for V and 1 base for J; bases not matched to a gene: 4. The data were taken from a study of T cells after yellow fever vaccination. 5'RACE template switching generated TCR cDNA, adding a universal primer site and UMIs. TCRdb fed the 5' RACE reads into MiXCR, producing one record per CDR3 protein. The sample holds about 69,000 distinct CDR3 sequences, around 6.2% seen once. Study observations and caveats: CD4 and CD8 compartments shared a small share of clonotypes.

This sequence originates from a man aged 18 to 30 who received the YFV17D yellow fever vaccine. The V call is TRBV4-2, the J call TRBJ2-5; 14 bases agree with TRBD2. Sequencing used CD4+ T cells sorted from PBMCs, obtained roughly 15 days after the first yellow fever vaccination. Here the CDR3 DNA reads TGTGCCAGCAGTAGCGGACTAGCGGGGGGCCAAGAGACCCAGTACTTC. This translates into CASSSGLAGGQETQYF.